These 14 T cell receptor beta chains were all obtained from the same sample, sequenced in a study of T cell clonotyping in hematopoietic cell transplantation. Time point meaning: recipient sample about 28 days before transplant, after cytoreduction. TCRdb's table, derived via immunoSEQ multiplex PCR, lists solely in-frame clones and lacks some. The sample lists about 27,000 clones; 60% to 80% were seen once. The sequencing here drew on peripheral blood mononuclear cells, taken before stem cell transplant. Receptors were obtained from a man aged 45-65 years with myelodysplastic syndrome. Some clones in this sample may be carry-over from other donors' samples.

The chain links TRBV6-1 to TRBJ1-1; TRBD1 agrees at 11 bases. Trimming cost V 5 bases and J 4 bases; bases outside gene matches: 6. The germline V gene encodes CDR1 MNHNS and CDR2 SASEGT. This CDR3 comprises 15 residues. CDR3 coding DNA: TGTGCCAGCAGTACTAAGGACAGGGGGCTCACTGAAGCTTTCTTT. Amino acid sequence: CASSTKDRGLTEAFF.

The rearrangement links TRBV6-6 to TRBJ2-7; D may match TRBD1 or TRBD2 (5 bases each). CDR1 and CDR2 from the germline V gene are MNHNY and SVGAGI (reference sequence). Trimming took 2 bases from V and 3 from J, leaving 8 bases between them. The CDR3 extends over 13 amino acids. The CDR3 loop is CASSYGGFYEQYF. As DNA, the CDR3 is TGTGCCAGCAGTTACGGGGGATTCTACGAGCAGTACTTC.

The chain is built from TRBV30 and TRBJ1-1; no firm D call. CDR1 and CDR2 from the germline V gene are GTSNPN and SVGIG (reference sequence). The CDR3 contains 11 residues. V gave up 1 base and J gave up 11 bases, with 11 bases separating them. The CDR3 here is CAWSAQSVAFF. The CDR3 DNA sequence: TGTGCCTGGAGTGCCCAATCAGTGGCTTTCTTT.

The CDR3 region is CASSPRQGYSPLHF. CDR3 coding DNA: TGTGCCAGCAGCCCGCGACAGGGATATTCACCCCTCCACTTT. The chain has TRBV7-8 and TRBJ1-6, with TRBD1 identical over 7 bases. After removal of 5 bases from V and 8 bases from J, the junction contained 6 bases not matched to a gene. The CDR3 consists of 14 residues. Germline-derived CDR1 and CDR2 are SGHVS and FQNEAQ.

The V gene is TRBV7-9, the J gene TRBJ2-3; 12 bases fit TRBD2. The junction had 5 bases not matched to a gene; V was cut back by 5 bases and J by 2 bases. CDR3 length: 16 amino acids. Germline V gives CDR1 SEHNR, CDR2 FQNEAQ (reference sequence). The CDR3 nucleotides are TGTGCCAGCAGCCCACGGACTAGCGGGATCACAGATACGCAGTATTTT. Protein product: CASSPRTSGITDTQYF.

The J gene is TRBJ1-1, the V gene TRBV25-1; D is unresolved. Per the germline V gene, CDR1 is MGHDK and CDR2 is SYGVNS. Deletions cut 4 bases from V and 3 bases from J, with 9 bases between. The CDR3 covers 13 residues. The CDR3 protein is CASSVRTDTEAFF. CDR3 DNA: TGTGCCAGCAGTGTCCGGACGGACACTGAAGCTTTCTTT.

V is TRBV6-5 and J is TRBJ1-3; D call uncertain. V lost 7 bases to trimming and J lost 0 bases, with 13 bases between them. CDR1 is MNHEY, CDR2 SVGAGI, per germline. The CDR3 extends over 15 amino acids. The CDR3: CASISWTRSGNTIYF. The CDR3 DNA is TGTGCCAGCATTTCGTGGACCCGCTCTGGAAACACCATATATTTT.

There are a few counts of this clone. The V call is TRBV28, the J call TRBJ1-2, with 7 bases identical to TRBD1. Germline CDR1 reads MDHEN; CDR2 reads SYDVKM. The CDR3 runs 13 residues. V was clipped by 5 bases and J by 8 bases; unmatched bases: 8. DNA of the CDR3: TGTGCCAGCAGTACAGGAGGGGGCAAGGGCTACACCTTC. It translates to CASSTGGGKGYTF.

The CDR3 nucleotides read TGTGCCAGCAGGATGGGGGCAACCTACGAGCAGTACTTC. This codes for CASRMGATYEQYF. This sequence joins TRBV2 and TRBJ2-7; D perhaps matches TRBD1 (6 bases). This CDR3 is 13 amino acids long. V was shortened by 6 bases and J by 2 bases, with 11 bases between the two germline ends. Germline V CDR1 and CDR2: SNHLY, FYNNEI.

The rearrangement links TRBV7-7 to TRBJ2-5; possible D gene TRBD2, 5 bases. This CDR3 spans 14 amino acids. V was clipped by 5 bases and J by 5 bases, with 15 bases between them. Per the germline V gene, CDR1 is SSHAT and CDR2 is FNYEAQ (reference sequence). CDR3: CASSPLGVGETQYF. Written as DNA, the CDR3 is TGTGCCAGCAGCCCCCTGGGAGTCGGGGAGACCCAGTACTTC.

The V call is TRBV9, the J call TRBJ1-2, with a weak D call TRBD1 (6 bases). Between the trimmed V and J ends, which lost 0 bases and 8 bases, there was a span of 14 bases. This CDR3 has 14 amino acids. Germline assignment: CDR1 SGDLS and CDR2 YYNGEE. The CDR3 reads CASSVVGQSGGYTF. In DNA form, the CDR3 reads TGTGCCAGCAGCGTAGTGGGACAATCTGGCGGCTACACCTTC.

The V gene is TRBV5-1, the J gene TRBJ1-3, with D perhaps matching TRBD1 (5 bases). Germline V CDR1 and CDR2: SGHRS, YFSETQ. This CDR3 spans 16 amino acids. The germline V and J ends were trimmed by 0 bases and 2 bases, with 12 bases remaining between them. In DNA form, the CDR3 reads TGCGCCAGCAGCTTGGAGCCGGGGCGCACTGGAAACACCATATATTTT. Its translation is CASSLEPGRTGNTIYF.

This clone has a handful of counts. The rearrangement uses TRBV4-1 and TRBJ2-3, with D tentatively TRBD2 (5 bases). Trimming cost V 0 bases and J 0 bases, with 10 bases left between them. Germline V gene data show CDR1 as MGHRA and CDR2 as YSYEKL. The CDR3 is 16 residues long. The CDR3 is CASSQDAGGSTDTQYF. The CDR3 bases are TGCGCCAGCAGCCAAGACGCCGGCGGGAGCACAGATACGCAGTATTTT.

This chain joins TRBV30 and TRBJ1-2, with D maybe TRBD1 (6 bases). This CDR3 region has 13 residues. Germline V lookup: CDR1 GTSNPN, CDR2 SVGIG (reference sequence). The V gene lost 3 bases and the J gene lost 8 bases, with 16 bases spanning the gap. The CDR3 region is CAWSLGADWGYTF. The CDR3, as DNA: TGTGCCTGGAGCCTGGGGGCAGATTGGGGCTACACCTTC. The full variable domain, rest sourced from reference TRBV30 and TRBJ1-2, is SQTIHQWPATLVQPVGSPLSLECTVEGTSNPNLYWYRQAAGRGLQLLFYSVGIGQISSEVPQNLSASRPQDRQFILSSKKLLLSDSGFYLCAWSLGADWGYTFGSGTRLTVV.